This TCR beta chain was captured by sequencing in a study of blood T cell repertoires in COVID-19. Study details: Sites across the United States, Italy and Spain contributed samples from acute and convalescent COVID-19.

Only in-frame clones appear in the TCRdb table, and some are missing; sequencing was by immunoSEQ multiplex PCR. The sample shows 250,000 to 300,000 clones, 80% to 90% of them seen only once. Details on this clone: Other DNA sequences in the same sample also yield this CDR3.

The CDR3 runs to 13 residues. CDR1 is GTSNPN and CDR2 is SVGIG in the germline V gene (reference sequence). Trimming shortened V by 0 bases and J by 2 bases, and 5 bases separated the two germline ends. The sequence was collected from a man aged 35-49 years with acute or convalescent COVID-19. V gene TRBV30 combines with J gene TRBJ1-5; no clear D gene. Material: peripheral blood. CDR3 sequence: CAWSVRGNQPQHF. The DNA for the CDR3 is TGTGCCTGGAGTGTGAGGGGCAATCAGCCCCAGCATTTT.